This record concerns one T cell receptor beta chain sequence. Source study methods: Amplification of reference gene primers provided the estimated nucleated cell counts. Generated by immunoSEQ multiplex PCR, the TCRdb table keeps only in-frame clones and is missing some. D and trimming were read from the DNA, whereas the V and J calls and clone size are those reported in that table. Of approximately 350,000 clones in the sample, around nine tenths were seen once. This sample was included in a study of blood T cell repertoires in COVID-19. Looking at the study overall: Samples came from the United States, Italy and Spain, spanning acute and convalescent COVID-19. In each case, the material was cDNA or gDNA derived from T cells, B-cell-depleted T cells, or PBMCs.

The CDR3 has 13 residues. Germline V lookup: CDR1 WSHSY, CDR2 SAAADI. V lost 7 bases and J lost 9; bases outside the gene matches: 7. This clonotype was obtained from a woman aged 18-29 years who had recovered from COVID-19. The V call is TRBV10-2, the J call TRBJ2-1; 9 bases align to TRBD2. Material: peripheral blood. The CDR3 protein is CASTAGGPREQFF. CDR3 in DNA: TGCGCCAGCACGGCGGGAGGGCCTCGTGAGCAGTTCTTC.